The 7 T cell receptor beta chains below come from one sample, sequenced in a study of beta chain features in type 1 diabetes. General study results and limits: Shorter TCRB CDR3s, moderately but significantly so, marked every one of the four CD4+ subsets in Type 1 diabetes patients.

For these receptors, no antigen is known. Reverse transcribing all isolated RNA meant expressed TCRB transcripts were sequenced. The protocol was immunoSEQ multiplex PCR, while the TCRdb copy is restricted to in-frame clones and leaves out a portion. In the table there are 200,000 to 250,000 clones, approximately 14% of which are singletons. The source material was naive CD4+ T cells from blood. The receptor source for this set is a man aged 30 to 45 with type 1 diabetes.

This clone was seen only a few times. V and J are TRBV11-2 and TRBJ2-1; the match to TRBD2 covers 8 bases. The CDR3 has 16 amino acids. Trimming took 1 base from V and 7 from J; bases not matched to a gene: 9. From germline, CDR1 is SGHAT and CDR2 FQNNGV. Here the CDR3 reads CASSLASGLATNEQFF. As DNA, the CDR3 is TGTGCCAGCAGCTTAGCCTCCGGACTAGCAACGAATGAGCAGTTCTTC.

This chain connects TRBV6-5 to TRBJ2-5, with 8 nucleotides matching TRBD1. The CDR3 runs to 14 residues. V shed 4 bases and J 5 bases; nucleotides not matched to a gene: 6. Germline V lookup: CDR1 MNHEY, CDR2 SVGAGI. DNA of the CDR3: TGTGCCAGCAGTTCGGACAGGGTCTTGGAGACCCAGTACTTC. Amino acid sequence: CASSSDRVLETQYF.

This clone was picked up a small number of times. The chain uses TRBV30 and TRBJ2-7, with 8 bases identical to TRBD2. CDR3 length: 13 residues. CDR1 and CDR2 from the germline V gene are GTSNPN and SVGIG (reference sequence). Trimming at V came to 5 bases and at J to 3 bases, leaving 6 bases not matched to a gene. As DNA, the CDR3 is TGTGCCTGGGGACTAGCTGGCGGCTACGAGCAGTACTTC. This sequence encodes CAWGLAGGYEQYF. Using reference TRBV30 and TRBJ2-7 for the parts outside the CDR3, the full variable domain is SQTIHQWPATLVQPVGSPLSLECTVEGTSNPNLYWYRQAAGRGLQLLFYSVGIGQISSEVPQNLSASRPQDRQFILSSKKLLLSDSGFYLCAWGLAGGYEQYFGPGTRLTVT.

This chain connects TRBV30 to TRBJ2-7, with a possible D match to TRBD1 (5 bases). The germline V gene encodes CDR1 GTSNPN and CDR2 SVGIG (reference sequence). This CDR3 has 14 amino acids. Trimming took 7 bases from V and 0 from J, leaving 16 bases between them. This chain's CDR3 is CASQAGHNSYEQYF. In DNA form, the CDR3 reads TGTGCCTCCCAGGCAGGGCATAACTCCTACGAGCAGTACTTC.

This chain connects TRBV28 to TRBJ2-7; 14 bases map to TRBD2. CDR1 is MDHEN and CDR2 is SYDVKM in the germline V gene. With V trimmed by 5 bases and J by 4 bases, 4 bases remained unmatched. The CDR3 has 15 amino acids. The CDR3, as DNA: TGTGCCAGCAGTCCAGGGACTAGCGGGAGATACGAGCAGTACTTC. Encoded protein: CASSPGTSGRYEQYF.

This clone has more than one count but fewer than ten. The chain carries TRBV6-1 and TRBJ1-4, with 9 bases aligning to TRBD1. The V gene's germline CDR1 is MNHNS and CDR2 SASEGT. The CDR3 length is 14 residues. The junction had 8 bases not matched to a gene; V was cut back by 7 bases and J by 8 bases. CDR3 residues: CASILGQGGEKLFF. CDR3 nucleotides: TGTGCCAGCATCCTGGGACAGGGAGGCGAAAAACTGTTTTTT.

The CDR3 region is CASSLALNQPQHF. The DNA of the CDR3 is TGTGCCAGCAGCTTAGCTCTTAATCAGCCCCAGCATTTT. The chain has TRBV7-6 and TRBJ1-5; D unresolved. Per the germline V gene, CDR1 is SGHVS and CDR2 is FNYEAQ. V shed 0 bases and J shed 4 bases, with 4 bases lying between them. CDR3 size: 13 residues.